This is a list of T cell receptor beta chains from one sample in a study of T cell responses to AZD1222 COVID-19 vaccine. The table came from immunoSEQ multiplex PCR; TCRdb's copy has only in-frame clones and leaves some out. Here the sample spans 90,000 to 120,000 clones, under 95% being singletons. Sequences were derived from peripheral blood, sampled 28 days after the second AZD1222 dose. These receptors all come from an adult who received the AZD1222 COVID-19 vaccine. The CDR3 runs from the conserved cysteine through the conserved F or W. Fields, in order: V gene, J gene, clone size, D gene, CDR3 DNA, CDR3 protein. A D gene is named only where the DNA matches it firmly. The size of a clone is reported for some rows only, either as once, few or many, or as a class for expanded clones.

TRBV6-1	TRBJ1-3	NA	NA	TGTGCCAGCAGTGAAGCAGAGGGGTCTGGAAACACCATATATTTT	CASSEAEGSGNTIYF
TRBV4-3	TRBJ2-7	NA	TRBD1	TGCGCCAGCAGCCATGCACTGACAGGGGGTTACAACGAGCAGTACTTC	CASSHALTGGYNEQYF
TRBV6-4	TRBJ2-2	NA	NA	TGTGCCAGCAGTATAAATAGCGGAGACACCGGGGAGCTGTTTTTT	CASSINSGDTGELFF
TRBV5-1	TRBJ1-1	NA	NA	TGCGCCAGCAGCTTGGAGGTTGAAACTGAAGCTTTCTTT	CASSLEVETEAFF
TRBV30	TRBJ1-1	NA	NA	TGTGCCTGCATAACAGGGTTAGTGAACACTGAAGCTTTCTTT	CACITGLVNTEAFF
TRBV2	TRBJ1-5	NA	NA	TGTGCCAGCAGTGTCGGACGGATCAATCAGCCCCAGCATTTT	CASSVGRINQPQHF
TRBV6-2/TRBV6-3	TRBJ1-4	NA	NA	TGTGCCAGCAGTATGGGGAAAACTGGACTGCTCGGAAATGAAAAACTGTTTTTT	CASSMGKTGLLGNEKLFF
TRBV24-1	TRBJ2-3	NA	NA	TGTGCCACCAGTGCGGCAGATACGCAGTATTTT	CATSAADTQYF
TRBV19	TRBJ1-1	few	TRBD1	TGTGCCAGTAGTAAAGACAGGGGGCTCAACACTGAAGCTTTCTTT	CASSKDRGLNTEAFF
TRBV28	TRBJ2-7	NA	NA	TGTGCCAGTACGAACACAGGGAGAGACTACGAGCAGTACTTC	CASTNTGRDYEQYF
TRBV5-1	TRBJ1-2	NA	NA	TGCGCCAGCAGCTTGGTTGGCAGGGACTTTGGCTACACCTTC	CASSLVGRDFGYTF
TRBV10-2	TRBJ2-3	once	TRBD2	TGCGCCAGCAGGGTCAGCGGGAGGGCCGGCTGGGGCACAGATACGCAGTATTTT	CASRVSGRAGWGTDTQYF
TRBV4-2	TRBJ1-5	NA	TRBD1	TGTGCCAGCAGCCAGGACGGGACAGGGGGCTACAGCAATCAGCCCCAGCATTTT	CASSQDGTGGYSNQPQHF
TRBV7-2	TRBJ2-1	once	NA	TGTGCCAGCGGGTTCAGCTCCTACAATGAGCAGTTCTTC	CASGFSSYNEQFF
TRBV6-5	TRBJ1-1	NA	NA	TGTGCCAGCAGTTACTCGAGACGGGTTATGAACACTGAAGCTTTCTTT	CASSYSRRVMNTEAFF
TRBV19	TRBJ2-7	NA	NA	TGTGCCAGTAGTATAGGCCCAACGAGGGAGCAGTACTTC	CASSIGPTREQYF
TRBV6-5	TRBJ2-7	NA	TRBD1	TGTGCCAGCAGTTACTGGGGGGACAGGGCCGCCTTCGAGTACTTC	CASSYWGDRAAFEYF
TRBV4-1	TRBJ2-1	NA	TRBD1	TGCGCCAGCAGCCGGGACGGGACAGGTACGTCCTACAATGAGCAGTTCTTC	CASSRDGTGTSYNEQFF
TRBV12-3/TRBV12-4	TRBJ1-1	NA	NA	TGTGCCAGCAGTTTTAGTTCTTACACTGAAGCTTTCTTT	CASSFSSYTEAFF
TRBV18	TRBJ2-5	NA	NA	TGTGCCAGCTCCTGGGGACAACAAGAGACCCAGTACTTC	CASSWGQQETQYF
TRBV9	TRBJ2-1	NA	TRBD2	TGTGCCAGCAGCCCAAGGCGGGGGGGCGGCAATGAGCAGTTCTTC	CASSPRRGGGNEQFF
TRBV5-6	TRBJ1-1	once	NA	TGTGCCAGCAGCTTGACAGGCAGGAACACTGAAGCTTTCTTT	CASSLTGRNTEAFF
TRBV21-1	TRBJ2-1	NA	NA	TGTGCCAGCAGCAAAAAAGGTCTCGGAGCCCATCGGGGCCTATACAATGAGCAGTTCTTC	CASSKKGLGAHRGLYNEQFF
TRBV7-2	TRBJ2-1	NA	NA	TGTGCCAGCAGCTTAATGGGACCCGCCAATGAGCAGTTCTTC	CASSLMGPANEQFF
TRBV3-1/TRBV3-2	TRBJ2-1	NA	NA	TGTGCCAGCAGCCAAGATGGGGGCCTTTTCTACAATGAGCAGTTCTTC	CASSQDGGLFYNEQFF
TRBV7-8	TRBJ2-1	once	TRBD2	TGTGCCAGCAGCTTTGTAGCGGGAGTAGTCCATGAGCAGTTCTTC	CASSFVAGVVHEQFF
TRBV11-3	TRBJ2-2	NA	TRBD2	TGTGCCAGCAGCTTCGAGCGGGAGGGCCCCGGGGAGCTGTTTTTT	CASSFEREGPGELFF
TRBV25-1	TRBJ2-7	NA	NA	TGTGCCAGCAGAAAGACCCTTTCCTACGAGCAGTACTTC	CASRKTLSYEQYF
TRBV9	TRBJ2-3	many	NA	TGTGCCAGCAGCCGGGGGGACAGGCCCGCGCATTTT	CASSRGDRPAHF
TRBV7-9	TRBJ1-1	NA	NA	TGTGCCAGCAGCTTAGACATACGGTGGACTGAAGCTTTCTTT	CASSLDIRWTEAFF
TRBV5-5	TRBJ1-2	NA	NA	TGTGCCAGCAGCTTGAGCCTCGGGGAGCATGGCTACACCTTC	CASSLSLGEHGYTF
TRBV15	TRBJ1-4	NA	TRBD1	TGTGCCACCAGCAAGGGACAGGGGGCGAGGACTAATGAAAAACTGTTTTTT	CATSKGQGARTNEKLFF
TRBV4-1	TRBJ2-3	once	NA	TGCGCCAGCAGCCAATATGTCCTACAGGGTATAAGCACAGATACGCAGTATTTT	CASSQYVLQGISTDTQYF
TRBV27	TRBJ2-6	NA	TRBD1	TGTGCCAGCAGTTTATCGACAGGGTTTGGGGCCAACGTCCTGACTTTC	CASSLSTGFGANVLTF
TRBV27	TRBJ1-6	NA	NA	TGTGCCAGCAGTTATCACCGCCAGATCGCCAATTCACCCCTCCACTTT	CASSYHRQIANSPLHF
TRBV14	TRBJ1-1	NA	NA	TGTGCCAGCAGCCTATCTATTCTGAACACTGAAGCTTTCTTT	CASSLSILNTEAFF
TRBV30	TRBJ1-2	NA	NA	TGTGCCTGGAGGTCACAGGGTATTGATGGCTACACCTTC	CAWRSQGIDGYTF
TRBV10-1	TRBJ1-4	few	NA	TGCGCCAGCAGCCCGGGGGGAGCAAATGAAAAACTGTTTTTT	CASSPGGANEKLFF
TRBV2	TRBJ1-3	NA	NA	TGTGCCAGCAGTTATATACCTGGCCCCTCTGGAAACACCATATATTTT	CASSYIPGPSGNTIYF
TRBV12-3/TRBV12-4	TRBJ2-1	NA	NA	TGTGCCAGCAGTAGGGGTTACAATGAGCAGTTCTTC	CASSRGYNEQFF